Reported below is one TCR beta chain. In TCRdb, the RT-PCR reads were re-called with MiXCR into one record per CDR3 protein. Seen here are more than 600,000 distinct CDR3 sequences, over 12% observed once, and the top ten hold 3.6%. Trimming removed 11 bases from V and 7 bases from J; junction bases left unmatched: 13. CDR1 SNHLY and CDR2 FYNNEI come from the germline V gene. This CDR3 spans 13 amino acids. The source of this sequence is a female donor in good health, serving as a healthy control. This rearrangement joins TRBV2 to TRBJ2-7, with 8 bases aligning to TRBD1. Sequenced material: memory CD4+ T cells from blood. CDR3 sequence reads: CAGKGQALGEQYF. The CDR3 nucleotides are TGTGCCGGCAAGGGACAGGCCTTGGGGGAGCAGTACTTC.